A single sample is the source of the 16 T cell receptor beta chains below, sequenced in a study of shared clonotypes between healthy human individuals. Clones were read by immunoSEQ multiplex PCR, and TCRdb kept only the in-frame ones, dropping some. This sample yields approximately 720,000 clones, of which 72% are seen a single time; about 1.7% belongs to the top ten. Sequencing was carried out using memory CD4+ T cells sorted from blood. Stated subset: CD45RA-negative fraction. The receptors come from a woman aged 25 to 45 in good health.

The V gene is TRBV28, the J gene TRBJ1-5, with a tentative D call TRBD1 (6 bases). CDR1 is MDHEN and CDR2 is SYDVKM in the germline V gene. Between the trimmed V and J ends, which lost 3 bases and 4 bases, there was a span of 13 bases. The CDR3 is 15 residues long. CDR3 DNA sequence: TGTGCCAGCAGTTTTAAGGGGGTTCGTAATCAGCCCCAGCATTTT. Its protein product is CASSFKGVRNQPQHF.

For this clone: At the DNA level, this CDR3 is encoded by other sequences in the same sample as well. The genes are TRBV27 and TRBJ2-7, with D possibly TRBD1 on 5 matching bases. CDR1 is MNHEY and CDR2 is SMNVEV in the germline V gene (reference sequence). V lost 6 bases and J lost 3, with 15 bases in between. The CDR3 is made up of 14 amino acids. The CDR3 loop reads CASSPDRDLYEQYF. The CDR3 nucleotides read TGTGCCAGCAGCCCAGACAGAGACCTCTACGAGCAGTACTTC.

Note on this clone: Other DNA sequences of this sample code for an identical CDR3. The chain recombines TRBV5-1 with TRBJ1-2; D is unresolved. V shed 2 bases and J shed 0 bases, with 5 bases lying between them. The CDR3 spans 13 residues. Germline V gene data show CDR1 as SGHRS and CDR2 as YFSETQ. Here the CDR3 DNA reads TGCGCCAGCAGCTTAGGGACTAACTATGGCTACACCTTC. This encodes CASSLGTNYGYTF.

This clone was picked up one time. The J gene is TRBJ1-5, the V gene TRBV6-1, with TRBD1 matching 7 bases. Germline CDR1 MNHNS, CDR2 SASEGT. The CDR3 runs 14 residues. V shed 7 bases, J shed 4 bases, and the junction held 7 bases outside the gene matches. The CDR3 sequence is CASTFQGGNQPQHF. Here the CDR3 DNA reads TGTGCCAGCACCTTTCAGGGGGGTAATCAGCCCCAGCATTTT.

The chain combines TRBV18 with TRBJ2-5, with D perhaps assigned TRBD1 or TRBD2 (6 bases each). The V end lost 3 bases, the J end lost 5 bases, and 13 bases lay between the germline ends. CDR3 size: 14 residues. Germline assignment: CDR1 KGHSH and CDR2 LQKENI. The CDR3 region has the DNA TGTGCCAGCTCACCCACAGGGAGCGGGGAGACCCAGTACTTC. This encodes CASSPTGSGETQYF.

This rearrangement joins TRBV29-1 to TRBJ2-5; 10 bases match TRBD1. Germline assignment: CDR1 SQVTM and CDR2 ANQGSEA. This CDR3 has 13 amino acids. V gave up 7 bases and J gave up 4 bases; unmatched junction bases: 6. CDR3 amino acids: CSAGDRGAETQYF. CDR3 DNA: TGCAGCGCCGGGGACAGGGGAGCAGAGACCCAGTACTTC.

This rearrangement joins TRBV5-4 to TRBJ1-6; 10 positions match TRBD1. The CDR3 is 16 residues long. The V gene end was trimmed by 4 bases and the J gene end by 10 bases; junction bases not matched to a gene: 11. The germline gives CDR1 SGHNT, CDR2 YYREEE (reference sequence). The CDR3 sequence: CASSDGTGAGGSPLHF. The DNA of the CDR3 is TGTGCCAGCAGCGACGGGACAGGGGCAGGGGGGTCACCCCTCCACTTT. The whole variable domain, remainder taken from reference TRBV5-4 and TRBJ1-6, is ETGVTQSPTHLIKTRGQQVTLRCSSQSGHNTVSWYQQALGQGPQFIFQYYREEENGRGNFPPRFSGLQFPNYSSELNVNALELDDSALYLCASSDGTGAGGSPLHFGNGTRLTVT.

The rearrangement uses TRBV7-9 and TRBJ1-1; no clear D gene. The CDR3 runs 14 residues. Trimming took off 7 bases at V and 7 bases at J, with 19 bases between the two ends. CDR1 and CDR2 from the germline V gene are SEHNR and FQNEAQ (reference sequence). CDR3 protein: CASTRRGDPDEAFF. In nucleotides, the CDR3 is TGTGCCAGCACCCGCCGTGGGGATCCAGATGAAGCTTTCTTT.

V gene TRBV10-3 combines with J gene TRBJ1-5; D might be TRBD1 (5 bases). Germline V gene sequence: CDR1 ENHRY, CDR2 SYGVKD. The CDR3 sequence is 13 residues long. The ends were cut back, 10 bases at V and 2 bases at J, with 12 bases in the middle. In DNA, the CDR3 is TGTGCCAGCAAACAGGACGGCAATCAGCCCCAGCATTTT. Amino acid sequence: CASKQDGNQPQHF.

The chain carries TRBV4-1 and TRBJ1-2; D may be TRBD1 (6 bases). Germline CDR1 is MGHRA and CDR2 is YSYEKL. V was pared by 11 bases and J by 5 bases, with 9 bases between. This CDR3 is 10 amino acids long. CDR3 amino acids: CAVGTYGYTF. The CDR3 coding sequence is TGCGCCGTAGGGACATATGGCTACACCTTC.

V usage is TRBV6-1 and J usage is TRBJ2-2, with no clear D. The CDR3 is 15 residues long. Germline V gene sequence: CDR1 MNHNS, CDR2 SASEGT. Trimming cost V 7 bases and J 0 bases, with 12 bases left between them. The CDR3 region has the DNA TGTGCCAGCACTTCCAGGCAGTCGAACACCGGGGAGCTGTTTTTT. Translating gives CASTSRQSNTGELFF.

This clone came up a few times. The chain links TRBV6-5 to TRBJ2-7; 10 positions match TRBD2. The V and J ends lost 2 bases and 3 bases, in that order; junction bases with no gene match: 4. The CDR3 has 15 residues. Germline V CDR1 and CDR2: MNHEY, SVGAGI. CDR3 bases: TGTGCCAGCAGTTACCGGACTAGCGGCTACTACGAGCAGTACTTC. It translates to CASSYRTSGYYEQYF.

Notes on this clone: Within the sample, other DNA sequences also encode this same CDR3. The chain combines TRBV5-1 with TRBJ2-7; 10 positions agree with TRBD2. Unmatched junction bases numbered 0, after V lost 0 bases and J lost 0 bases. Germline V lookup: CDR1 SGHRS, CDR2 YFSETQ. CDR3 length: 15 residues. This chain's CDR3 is CASSLVAGGSYEQYF. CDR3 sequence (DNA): TGCGCCAGCAGCTTGGTAGCGGGAGGCTCCTACGAGCAGTACTTC.

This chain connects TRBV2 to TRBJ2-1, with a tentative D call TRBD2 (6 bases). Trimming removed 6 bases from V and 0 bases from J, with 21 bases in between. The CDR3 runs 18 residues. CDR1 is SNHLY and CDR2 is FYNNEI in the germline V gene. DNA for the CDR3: TGTGCCAGCAGCCAAGAAGCATCCCTAGCGAACTCCTACAATGAGCAGTTCTTC. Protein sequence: CASSQEASLANSYNEQFF.

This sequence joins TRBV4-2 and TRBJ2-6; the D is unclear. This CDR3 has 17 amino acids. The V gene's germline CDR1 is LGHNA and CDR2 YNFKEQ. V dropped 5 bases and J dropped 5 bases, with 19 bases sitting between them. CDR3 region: CASSFCLLQSRANVLTF. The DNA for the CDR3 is TGTGCCAGCAGCTTCTGTCTGTTACAAAGTCGGGCCAACGTCCTGACTTTC.

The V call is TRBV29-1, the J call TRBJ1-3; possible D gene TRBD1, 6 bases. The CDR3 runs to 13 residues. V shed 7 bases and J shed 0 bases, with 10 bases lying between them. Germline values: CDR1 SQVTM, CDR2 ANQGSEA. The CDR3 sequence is CSAGQSSGNTIYF. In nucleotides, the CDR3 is TGCAGCGCTGGACAGAGCTCTGGAAACACCATATATTTT.